Each of the 15 T cell receptor beta chains below was sequenced from the same sample in a study of lymphopenia after photon versus proton radiotherapy (dated by TCRdb to the late 2010s). The library came from the immunoSEQ multiplex PCR assay. TCRdb took over this immuneACCESS table, retaining in-frame rearrangements with V and J assigned. Such tables are incomplete; in checked studies, under half of the missing clones stem from an unresolved V gene, and the remainder is unexplained. This sample holds around 29,000 clones; nearly 95% were observed only once. Around 0.67% of the sample goes to the ten largest clones. The sample was peripheral blood, taken from a patient treated with photon-based radiotherapy. Every receptor here comes from a woman between 45 and 60 years old with cholangiocarcinoma.

The chain recombines TRBV2 with TRBJ2-5, with TRBD2 as a possible D gene (6 bases). Germline V lookup: CDR1 SNHLY, CDR2 FYNNEI. The CDR3 totals 14 residues. Trimming took 5 bases from V and 1 from J, leaving 11 bases between them. CDR3 DNA sequence: TGTGCCAGCAGTCCCGGGAGAGCCCAAGAGACCCAGTACTTC. This gives the protein CASSPGRAQETQYF. Full variable domain (outside the CDR3, taken from reference TRBV2 and TRBJ2-5): EPEVTQTPSHQVTQMGQEVILRCVPISNHLYFYWYRQILGQKVEFLVSFYNNEISEKSEIFDDQFSVERPDGSNFTLKIRSTKLEDSAMYFCASSPGRAQETQYFGPGTRLLVL.

This chain joins TRBV6-5 and TRBJ1-2; 7 bases are shared with TRBD1. CDR3 length: 14 amino acids. Trimming at V came to 2 bases and at J to 4 bases, leaving 4 bases not matched to a gene. CDR1 is MNHEY and CDR2 is SVGAGI in the germline V gene. The CDR3 is CASSYKGTVYGYTF. CDR3 DNA sequence: TGTGCCAGCAGTTACAAAGGGACAGTCTATGGCTACACCTTC.

The genes are TRBV5-1 and TRBJ2-7; D ambiguous. Germline-derived CDR1 and CDR2 are SGHRS and YFSETQ. V gave up 0 bases and J gave up 3 bases, with 10 bases separating them. The CDR3 has 14 amino acids. The chain's CDR3 is CASSLEAESYEQYF. CDR3 in DNA: TGCGCCAGCAGCTTGGAGGCAGAAAGCTACGAGCAGTACTTC.

This rearrangement joins TRBV6-6 to TRBJ2-3; D is undetermined. V shed 5 bases and J shed 2 bases, with 5 bases lying between them. The CDR3 consists of 12 residues. Germline CDR1 reads MNHNY; CDR2 reads SVGAGI (reference sequence). CDR3 nucleotide sequence: TGTGCCAGCAGTAGCAACACAGATACGCAGTATTTT. Translating it yields CASSSNTDTQYF.

In DNA, the CDR3 is TGTGCCATCAGTGAGTCGACGAGGGGCTGGGGCACTGAAGCTTTCTTT. Translation: CAISESTRGWGTEAFF. The chain links TRBV10-3 to TRBJ1-1, with D possibly matching TRBD1 (5 bases). Germline assignment: CDR1 ENHRY and CDR2 SYGVKD. V gave up 0 bases and J gave up 4 bases, with 15 bases separating them. This CDR3 is built from 16 residues.

J is TRBJ2-5 and V is TRBV11-2; D is undetermined. V was cut by 3 bases and J by 1 base, with 6 bases left in between. This CDR3 comprises 13 residues. Germline values: CDR1 SGHAT, CDR2 FQNNGV. CDR3 sequence reads: CASSLGGQETQYF. The CDR3 nucleotides read TGTGCCAGCAGCTTGGGCGGCCAAGAGACCCAGTACTTC.

This chain joins TRBV19 and TRBJ2-1, with TRBD2 matching 11 bases. With V trimmed by 3 bases and J by 0 bases, 10 bases remained unmatched. From germline, CDR1 is LNHDA and CDR2 SQIVND (reference sequence). The CDR3 is 19 residues long. CDR3 coding DNA: TGTGCCAGTAGTATCCACGCTAGCGGGGGGCCCCGCTCCTACAATGAGCAGTTCTTC. This sequence encodes CASSIHASGGPRSYNEQFF.

This chain uses TRBV2 with TRBJ1-2, with a weak D call TRBD1 (5 bases). V was cut by 8 bases and J by 4 bases, with 20 bases left in between. This CDR3 comprises 15 residues. The germline V gene encodes CDR1 SNHLY and CDR2 FYNNEI. This chain's CDR3 is CASGTGGGLVYGYTF. The CDR3 region has the DNA TGTGCCAGCGGGACTGGGGGAGGACTCGTCTATGGCTACACCTTC.

A remark on this clone: A junction boundary mismatches the germline segment, possibly from a read error. This chain links TRBV9 with TRBJ1-1; D gene ambiguous. This CDR3 comprises 16 residues. CDR1 is SGDLS and CDR2 is YYNGEE in the germline V gene. The CDR3 loop reads CASSLEGGHLKTEAFF. The CDR3 DNA sequence: TGTGCCAGCAGCCTCGAGGGCGGGCATTTGAAGACTGAAGCTTTCTTT.

CDR3 DNA: TGTGCCAGCAGCAGTAGGACAGGGGGCTTCTATGGCTACACCTTC. Translating it yields CASSSRTGGFYGYTF. The chain couples TRBV7-9 to TRBJ1-2, with 11 bases that match TRBD1. The germline V gene encodes CDR1 SEHNR and CDR2 FQNEAQ (reference sequence). Trimming at V came to 5 bases and at J to 4 bases, leaving 6 bases not matched to a gene. CDR3 size: 15 residues.

The chain has TRBV30 and TRBJ2-1; D ambiguous. The CDR3 spans 17 residues. The V and J ends lost 1 base and 5 bases respectively, with 21 bases between them. Germline lookup yields CDR1 GTSNPN and CDR2 SVGIG (reference sequence). The CDR3 DNA reads as TGTGCCTGGAGTGGTTACGTGGGATTTTCCCGGGACAATGAGCAGTTCTTC. It encodes CAWSGYVGFSRDNEQFF.

The chain uses TRBV4-3 and TRBJ2-7, with 10 positions matching TRBD1. CDR1 is LGHNA, CDR2 YSLEER, per germline. V was pared by 0 bases and J by 6 bases, with 5 bases of the junction left unmatched. The CDR3 totals 15 residues. For the CDR3, the DNA is TGCGCCAGCAGCCAAGATGGGACAGGGGTGGGCGAGCAGTACTTC. This translates into CASSQDGTGVGEQYF.

The chain combines TRBV29-1 with TRBJ2-5, with 7 bases matching TRBD1. The CDR3 runs to 11 residues. The germline V gene has CDR1 SQVTM and CDR2 ANQGSEA. Trimming took 6 bases from V and 7 from J; bases not matched to a gene: 5. CDR3 in amino acids: CSVQGYGTQYF. CDR3 nucleotide sequence: TGCAGCGTACAGGGGTACGGGACCCAGTACTTC.

The V and J genes are TRBV10-2 and TRBJ2-7; D might be TRBD2 (5 bases). This CDR3 has 14 residues. The germline V gene has CDR1 WSHSY and CDR2 SAAADI. Trimming pared 4 bases from V and 0 bases from J, leaving 10 bases between. The DNA for the CDR3 is TGCGCCAGCAGTGGGGCGGGTGACTCCTACGAGCAGTACTTC. As protein: CASSGAGDSYEQYF.

The J gene is TRBJ2-1, the V gene TRBV27; D not certain. V was trimmed by 3 bases and J by 5 bases, leaving 14 bases between them. Germline values: CDR1 MNHEY, CDR2 SMNVEV (reference sequence). CDR3 length equals 15 residues. The CDR3 region has the DNA TGTGCCAGCAGTTTGTTATCAGGTAGTGACAATGAGCAGTTCTTC. It codes for CASSLLSGSDNEQFF.